The clone carrying this T cell receptor beta chain was observed a handful of times. Its antigen is unidentified. Amplification used 60 Vbeta primers and 13 Jbeta primers. Assay: immunoSEQ multiplex PCR; the TCRdb copy retains only in-frame clones and omits some. In the table there are around 120,000 clones, 70% to 90% of which are singletons. These data are taken from a study of cytomegalovirus exposure and HLA in healthy donors. Background on the study: Findings of an earlier analysis included 110 million or so unique TCR beta sequences from roughly 200 million T cells. Inside one of the first data releases sat about 91 million unique TCRs taken from HLA-typed donors. Study findings and constraints: In a later analysis, HLA-associated TCR beta chains were more clonally expanded than equally common others.

Per the germline V gene, CDR1 is WNHNN and CDR2 is SYGVQD (reference sequence). The V gene lost 3 bases and the J gene lost 5 bases, with 7 bases spanning the gap. The CDR3 runs to 12 residues. The material sequenced was PBMCs. This chain connects TRBV10-1 to TRBJ1-2; D is unclear. The receptor's source is a woman aged 35 to 49 in good health and CMV-seropositive. CDR3 in amino acids: CASSDSKYGYTF. Written as DNA, the CDR3 is TGCGCCAGCAGTGATTCAAAATATGGCTACACCTTC.